This T cell receptor (beta chain) was profiled in a study of identical twins. The CDR3 spans 17 residues. Germline V CDR1 and CDR2: SQVTM, ANQGSEA. With 7 bases clipped from V and 4 bases from J, the junction kept 13 bases outside the gene matches. TCRdb re-called the 5' RACE reads through MiXCR, storing one row per CDR3 protein. The repertoire holds around 1.7 million distinct CDR3 sequences, with 32% as singletons. The sequence was collected from a newborn girl in good health. V usage is TRBV29-1 and J usage is TRBJ2-1, with TRBD2 identical over 13 bases. The specimen sequenced was cord blood. The DNA for the CDR3 is TGCAGCGCCTCGGGACTAGCGGGGCGGAAGACTTACAATGAGCAGTTCTTC. It encodes CSASGLAGRKTYNEQFF.